The 18 T cell receptor beta chains below all came from one sample that was sequenced in a study. Via MiXCR, TCRdb re-called the 5' RACE reads, giving one row per CDR3 protein. The sample contains fewer than 8,500 distinct CDR3 sequences, 55% to 60% of which appear only once. The material sequenced was tumor-infiltrating memory CD4+ T cells sorted from the breast tumor. As for subset: memory CD4+ T cells, CD4+CD45RO+CD25-. The source is a female donor with breast cancer.

The genes are TRBV5-1 and TRBJ2-6; D unresolved. The CDR3 extends over 15 amino acids. Germline CDR1 is SGHRS and CDR2 is YFSETQ. Trimming stripped 4 bases from V and 1 base from J, with 9 bases between. The CDR3 protein is CASSMDGSGANVLTF. The DNA of the CDR3 is TGCGCCAGCAGCATGGACGGTTCTGGGGCCAACGTCCTGACTTTC.

This chain uses TRBV13 with TRBJ2-4; TRBD2 agrees at 11 bases. V lost 3 bases to trimming and J lost 7 bases; unmatched junction nucleotides: 2. This CDR3 region has 14 residues. Germline V gene data show CDR1 as PRHDT and CDR2 as FYEKMQ (reference sequence). In DNA form, the CDR3 reads TGTGCCAGCAGCTTGCGACTAGCGGGGAACATTCAGTACTTC. It encodes CASSLRLAGNIQYF.

This clonotype is medium-sized in the sample. The rearrangement joins TRBV6-6 to TRBJ1-6, with D possibly being TRBD1 (6 bases). V lost 5 bases to trimming and J lost 10 bases, with 12 bases between them. The CDR3 covers 13 residues. In germline, CDR1 is MNHNY, CDR2 SVGAGI (reference sequence). CDR3 residues: CASSPTGISPLHF. The CDR3 DNA reads TGTGCCAGCAGTCCAACAGGGATCTCACCCCTCCACTTT.

The chain employs TRBV12-3 or TRBV12-4 and TRBJ1-1; the D gene is possibly TRBD1 (5 bases). CDR3 length equals 14 residues. Trimming pared 1 base from V and 2 bases from J, leaving 8 bases between. CDR3 sequence reads: CASSLGTFNTEAFF. DNA of the CDR3: TGTGCCAGCAGTTTAGGGACATTCAACACTGAAGCTTTCTTT.

In its sample, this clonotype ranks as large. The chain combines TRBV5-1 with TRBJ2-7, with a tentative D call TRBD1 (6 bases). Deletions cut 2 bases from V and 1 base from J, with 22 bases between. Germline CDR1 and CDR2: SGHRS and YFSETQ. This CDR3 spans 18 amino acids. As DNA, the CDR3 is TGCGCCAGCAGCTTCTCGGGGCAGGGGCCCCAATTTTCCTACGAGCAGTACTTC. It specifies CASSFSGQGPQFSYEQYF. Together with reference TRBV5-1 and TRBJ2-7, the CDR3 gives the full variable domain: KAGVTQTPRYLIKTRGQQVTLSCSPISGHRSVSWYQQTPGQGLQFLFEYFSETQRNKGNFPGRFSGRQFSNSRSEMNVSTLELGDSALYLCASSFSGQGPQFSYEQYFGPGTRLTVT.

The chain is built from TRBV12-3 or TRBV12-4 and TRBJ2-1; tentative D call: TRBD2 (6 bases). The V and J ends lost 1 base and 14 bases respectively, with 15 bases between them. The CDR3 spans 13 residues. For the CDR3, the DNA is TGTGCCAGCAGTTTAGGTAGTTTAACGGGGGAGTTCTTC. Its protein is CASSLGSLTGEFF.

The sample holds a few counts of this clonotype. The rearrangement links TRBV4-2 to TRBJ2-3; D possibly corresponds to TRBD2 (6 bases). CDR1 is LGHNA, CDR2 YNFKEQ, per germline. V lost 1 base and J lost 0, with 20 bases in between. This CDR3 spans 19 amino acids. The CDR3 coding sequence is TGTGCCAGCAGCCAAGTTCCGTTTAGTCCGGGGAGGAGCACAGATACGCAGTATTTT. It yields the protein CASSQVPFSPGRSTDTQYF.

The chain links TRBV6-1 to TRBJ2-5; D may match TRBD1 or TRBD2 (5 bases each). The germline gives CDR1 MNHNS, CDR2 SASEGT. V was shortened by 7 bases and J by 7 bases, with 16 bases between the two germline ends. This CDR3 spans 13 amino acids. The CDR3 DNA reads as TGTGCCAGCAAGTTCCGGGACCTTCGGACCCAGTACTTC. It specifies CASKFRDLRTQYF.

A note on this clonotype: The junction departs from the called germline gene at one end, perhaps through a read error. In DNA, the CDR3 is TGCGCCAGCAGACAAGATCGGGTAGCGGGAGGCCGTACGCAGTATTTT. It is translated as CASRQDRVAGGRTQYF. This chain joins TRBV4-1 and TRBJ2-3; TRBD2 agrees at 10 bases. This CDR3 comprises 16 residues. In germline, CDR1 is MGHRA, CDR2 YSYEKL.

This clonotype turned up a few times. The CDR3 DNA sequence: TGTGCCAGCAGCCCTCCAGGGAGCAATCAGCCCCAGCATTTT. Translation gives CASSPPGSNQPQHF. The rearrangement uses TRBV7-9 and TRBJ1-5; a possible D gene is TRBD1 (5 bases). Trimming stripped 5 bases from V and 1 base from J, with 9 bases between. Germline assignment: CDR1 SEHNR and CDR2 FQNEAQ (reference sequence). The CDR3 totals 14 residues.

This clonotype has a handful of counts. The chain is built from TRBV6-6 and TRBJ1-2; D possibly corresponds to TRBD1 (6 bases). In germline, CDR1 is MNHNY, CDR2 SVGAGI (reference sequence). CDR3 length equals 15 residues. The V end was cut by 0 bases, the J end by 6 bases, with 14 bases between. In DNA, the CDR3 is TGTGCCAGCAGTTACTCGAGGGGGGGGGCGCATGGCTACACCTTC. It yields the protein CASSYSRGGAHGYTF.

The V and J genes are TRBV4-1 and TRBJ2-3, with D possibly being TRBD1 (5 bases). CDR1 is MGHRA, CDR2 YSYEKL, per germline. This CDR3 spans 13 amino acids. Trimming took off 2 bases at V and 5 bases at J, with 8 bases between the two ends. The CDR3 reads CASSQMTVDTQYF. DNA of the CDR3: TGCGCCAGCAGCCAAATGACAGTAGATACGCAGTATTTT.

This chain connects TRBV20-1 to TRBJ2-5; 12 positions agree with TRBD1. The CDR3 has 15 amino acids. Per the germline V gene, CDR1 is DFQATT and CDR2 is SNEGSKA (reference sequence). V lost 2 bases to trimming and J lost 4 bases; unmatched junction nucleotides: 5. Here the CDR3 DNA reads TGCAGTGCTAGAAAGGGACAGGGGGCATCAGAGACCCAGTACTTC. Its protein product is CSARKGQGASETQYF.

A few counts support this clonotype. The chain links TRBV11-3 to TRBJ2-1, with 9 positions matching TRBD2. The CDR3 runs 17 residues. Losses at the gene ends were 1 base for V and 2 bases for J; bases not matched to a gene: 6. Per germline, CDR1 SGHNT and CDR2 YENEEA. CDR3: CASSLASTSGTYNEQFF. Written as DNA, the CDR3 is TGTGCCAGCAGCTTAGCTTCGACTAGCGGAACCTACAATGAGCAGTTCTTC.

V gene TRBV27 combines with J gene TRBJ2-1; 7 bases align to TRBD1. V lost 4 bases and J lost 4; bases outside the gene matches: 4. The CDR3 runs 14 residues. The germline V gene has CDR1 MNHEY and CDR2 SMNVEV (reference sequence). CDR3 sequence (DNA): TGTGCCAGCAGTTACGGGACAGTTTACAATGAGCAGTTCTTC. Translating gives CASSYGTVYNEQFF.

This chain uses TRBV5-1 with TRBJ2-3; tentative D call: TRBD2 (6 bases). This CDR3 contains 14 residues. Germline CDR1 SGHRS, CDR2 YFSETQ. The V end was cut by 7 bases, the J end by 1 base, with 13 bases between. The CDR3 region has the DNA TGCGCCAGCCGGTCTACGGGGGGCACAGATACGCAGTATTTT. Protein sequence: CASRSTGGTDTQYF.

The table lists this clonotype with a count of one. V usage is TRBV9 and J usage is TRBJ2-5, with 13 positions matching TRBD2. J lost 1 base, V lost 3 bases, and 6 bases had no gene match. The CDR3 has 17 residues. Germline CDR1 is SGDLS and CDR2 is YYNGEE. As DNA, the CDR3 is TGTGCCAGCAGCGCGGGACTAGCGGGATCCTTCCAAGAGACCCAGTACTTC. Translating gives CASSAGLAGSFQETQYF. Full variable domain (rest looked up from reference TRBV9 and TRBJ2-5): DSGVTQTPKHLITATGQRVTLRCSPRSGDLSVYWYQQSLDQGLQFLIQYYNGEERAKGNILERFSAQQFPDLHSELNLSSLELGDSALYFCASSAGLAGSFQETQYFGPGTRLLVL.

This clonotype turned up a few times. This sequence joins TRBV5-1 and TRBJ2-7, with 10 bases identical to TRBD1. Germline V lookup: CDR1 SGHRS, CDR2 YFSETQ. J was trimmed by 7 bases and V by 2 bases; bases with no gene match: 12. The CDR3 extends over 16 amino acids. The CDR3 DNA sequence: TGCGCCAGCAGCTTCGCATTAGGGACAGGGGACGAAGAGCAGTACTTC. Translating it yields CASSFALGTGDEEQYF.